The clone carrying this TCR beta chain was detected ten times or more. cDNA synthesis used a TRAV/TRBV-specific primer set for both chains. TCR amplification used approximately 19 PCR cycles, a constant-region primer and a V-primer adapter. Each CDR3 protein gets one entry after TCRdb re-called the reads with MiXCR. The table has around 60,000 distinct CDR3 sequences, 20% to 25% seen once; the top ten hold under 7%. As to time point: after trial treatment. Specified treatment: LDRT plus nivolumab, ipilimumab, low-dose cyclophosphamide and aspirin (RACIN trial). The source of the sample is a study of low-dose radiotherapy and immunotherapy resistance in tumors. Overall study: Over 26 weeks, cohort 2 got 1 Gy every two weeks, reaching 13 Gy. Both drugs were delivered intravenously to patients (nivolumab 240 mg every two weeks and ipilimumab 1 mg/kg every six weeks).

Per the germline V gene, CDR1 is SGHRS and CDR2 is YFSETQ. The trim removed 4 bases at V and 2 bases at J, leaving 7 bases unmatched. The CDR3 extends over 15 amino acids. V usage is TRBV5-1 and J usage is TRBJ2-3, with TRBD1 matching over 7 bases. The receptor was isolated from a male donor with prostate cancer. The input for sequencing was PBMCs, taken after low-dose radiotherapy plus immunotherapy. CDR3 in DNA: TGCGCCAGCAGCCTTTGGGACAGTTCCACAGATACGCAGTATTTT. It specifies CASSLWDSSTDTQYF.